A single sample gave rise to the 15 T cell receptor beta chains below, sequenced in a study of blood T cells in healthy people across ages. A second PCR, run for about 7 to 11 cycles, used a sample-barcoded 5' primer plus a J-beta primer mix. One entry per CDR3 protein, called by TCRdb with MiXCR from the 5' RACE reads. The table has about a million distinct CDR3 sequences, around two fifths seen once; the top ten hold less than 15%. Sequencing used blood. These receptors were obtained from a man aged 18 to 30 in good health.

This sequence joins TRBV4-2 and TRBJ2-1; 14 bases match TRBD2. Germline V gene lookup returns CDR1 LGHNA and CDR2 YNFKEQ. V dropped 4 bases and J dropped 5; count of bases not matched to a gene: 10. The length of the CDR3 is 18 residues. CDR3 DNA sequence: TGTGCCAGCAGCCCTACCGGGACTAGCGGGGGCCACAACAATGAGCAGTTCTTC. Protein product: CASSPTGTSGGHNNEQFF.

The chain is built from TRBV7-9 and TRBJ1-3, with a possible D match to TRBD1 (6 bases). Germline CDR1 is SEHNR and CDR2 is FQNEAQ (reference sequence). CDR3 length equals 15 residues. V gave up 6 bases and J gave up 3 bases, with 15 bases separating them. The CDR3 here is CASRLPTGFGNTIYF. DNA of the CDR3: TGTGCCAGCAGATTACCGACAGGTTTTGGAAACACCATATATTTT.

The V and J genes are TRBV20-1 and TRBJ2-4; TRBD2 is a possible D gene (5 bases). Germline values: CDR1 DFQATT, CDR2 SNEGSKA (reference sequence). The CDR3 extends over 14 amino acids. Between the trimmed V and J ends, which lost 6 bases and 3 bases, there was a span of 15 bases. CDR3 loop: CSAEGTLIKNIQYF. In DNA form, the CDR3 reads TGCAGTGCCGAGGGAACCCTGATCAAAAACATTCAGTACTTC.

The chain is built from TRBV7-2 and TRBJ2-5; D gene unclear. Germline loops: CDR1 SGHTA, CDR2 FQGNSA. With 1 base removed from V and 1 base from J, the gap between germline ends came to 7 bases. The CDR3 runs to 14 residues. CDR3 sequence: CASSLEYSQETQYF. The CDR3 DNA follows: TGTGCCAGCAGCTTAGAATATAGCCAAGAGACCCAGTACTTC.

The J gene is TRBJ1-1, the V gene TRBV12-3 or TRBV12-4; D is unresolved. The CDR3 is 13 residues long. V shed 7 bases and J shed 3 bases, with 12 bases lying between them. The DNA for the CDR3 is TGTGCCAGCACCCCCCCAGGTTACACTGAAGCTTTCTTT. The encoded protein is CASTPPGYTEAFF.

The chain carries TRBV5-1 and TRBJ1-1, with D possibly being TRBD1 (6 bases). This CDR3 is 13 amino acids long. V was clipped by 6 bases and J by 3 bases, with 12 bases between them. CDR1 is SGHRS, CDR2 YFSETQ, per germline. This chain's CDR3 is CASKRGVDTEAFF. The CDR3 DNA follows: TGCGCCAGCAAAAGGGGGGTGGACACTGAAGCTTTCTTT.

DNA of the CDR3: TGTGCCAGGCGGGCACGGGGGACGAACACCGGGGAGCTGTTTTTT. As protein: CARRARGTNTGELFF. The chain has TRBV6-9 and TRBJ2-2; perhaps TRBD2 as D (6 bases). CDR3 length: 15 residues. V lost 9 bases and J 0 bases, leaving 14 bases between the germline ends. The germline V gene has CDR1 MNHGY and CDR2 SVAAGI.

CDR3 region: CSVEGPDSRMLNEQFF. In nucleotides, the CDR3 is TGCAGCGTTGAAGGCCCCGACAGCCGGATGTTGAATGAGCAGTTCTTC. The rearrangement uses TRBV29-1 and TRBJ2-1; D perhaps matches TRBD1 (5 bases). The CDR3 runs to 16 residues. Trimming stripped 1 base from V and 7 bases from J, with 20 bases between. Looked up from germline, CDR1 is SQVTM and CDR2 is ANQGSEA.

This clonotype was seen a handful of times. One end of the junction fails to match germline, which may point to a read error. The chain combines TRBV7-9 with TRBJ1-1, with D perhaps TRBD1 (5 bases). Germline V gene sequence: CDR1 SEHNR, CDR2 FQNEAQ (reference sequence). CDR3 length: 13 amino acids. The chain's CDR3 is CASSLWGNAEAFF. CDR3 bases: TGTGCCAGCAGCTTGTGGGGGAACGCTGAAGCTTTCTTT.

The chain carries TRBV9 and TRBJ2-5; perhaps D is TRBD1 or TRBD2 (6 bases each). Per the germline V gene, CDR1 is SGDLS and CDR2 is YYNGEE. The CDR3 length is 16 residues. Trimming took off 4 bases at V and 2 bases at J, with 18 bases between the two ends. The CDR3 here is CASSPLTGAPQETQYF. The CDR3 DNA is TGTGCCAGCAGCCCCCTGACGGGGGCTCCTCAAGAGACCCAGTACTTC.

This clonotype appeared a few times. The chain carries TRBV4-2 and TRBJ2-1, with 9 bases aligning to TRBD2. In germline, CDR1 is LGHNA, CDR2 YNFKEQ. The CDR3 is 17 amino acids. V was clipped by 1 base and J by 5 bases; unmatched bases: 9. Here the CDR3 reads CASSQVFGAGGHNEQFF. The CDR3, as DNA: TGTGCCAGCAGCCAAGTCTTCGGAGCGGGGGGACACAATGAGCAGTTCTTC.

This sequence joins TRBV4-3 and TRBJ1-6; a weak D match, TRBD1 (5 bases). The CDR3 has 18 amino acids. V shed 0 bases and J shed 8 bases, with 20 bases lying between them. Germline CDR1 is LGHNA and CDR2 is YSLEER. CDR3 in DNA: TGCGCCAGCAGCCAAGATTTGACGCCGGGACCTTCGGATTCACCCCTCCACTTT. Amino acid sequence: CASSQDLTPGPSDSPLHF.

V and J are TRBV7-2 and TRBJ1-1; perhaps TRBD1 as D (5 bases). The CDR3 is 16 amino acids. Deletions cut 2 bases from V and 5 bases from J, with 18 bases between. Germline V gene data show CDR1 as SGHTA and CDR2 as FQGNSA. CDR3 amino acids: CASSLLGGGLGTEAFF. CDR3 coding DNA: TGTGCCAGCAGCTTACTCGGGGGGGGTCTAGGGACTGAAGCTTTCTTT.

The genes are TRBV20-1 and TRBJ2-3; D perhaps matches TRBD2 (5 bases). The CDR3 totals 14 residues. From germline, CDR1 is DFQATT and CDR2 SNEGSKA (reference sequence). Trimming left V 4 bases short and J 5 bases short, with 16 bases between. The CDR3 DNA sequence: TGCAGTGCTATCCGCTACAGCGGAGAAGATACGCAGTATTTT. Protein sequence: CSAIRYSGEDTQYF.

Only a few counts were recorded for this clonotype. This chain joins TRBV12-3 or TRBV12-4 and TRBJ1-4, with D perhaps matching TRBD1 (6 bases). V lost 6 bases and J lost 6, with 17 bases in between. There are 15 residues in the CDR3. CDR3 DNA sequence: TGTGCCAGCAGGTCCTCGATAGGGGGTTATGAAAAACTGTTTTTT. Its translation is CASRSSIGGYEKLFF.